One sample yielded the 6 T cell receptor beta chains listed below, sequenced in a study of blood T cell repertoires in COVID-19 (dated by TCRdb to about 2020). Libraries came from the immunoSEQ multiplex PCR assay. TCRdb mirrors the immuneACCESS table, restricted to in-frame sequences. Some clones are absent from its copies; in checked studies, under half trace to an unresolved V gene, and the reason for the others is unknown. The sample records over 200,000 clones, around 80% of which are singletons. The top ten constitute roughly 5.7% of the sample. Material: peripheral blood. These receptor sequences come from a man aged 80 or over with acute or convalescent COVID-19.

The chain combines TRBV19 with TRBJ2-7; 14 bases align to TRBD2. The CDR3 is 18 amino acids. Per the germline V gene, CDR1 is LNHDA and CDR2 is SQIVND (reference sequence). Trimming at V came to 5 bases and at J to 2 bases, leaving 11 bases not matched to a gene. CDR3 protein: CASSPQTSGGAKTYEQYF. The CDR3 coding sequence is TGTGCCAGTAGTCCCCAGACTAGCGGGGGGGCTAAAACCTACGAGCAGTACTTC.

The J gene is TRBJ1-6, the V gene TRBV28; unclear D gene. V was trimmed by 8 bases and J by 8 bases, leaving 10 bases between them. This CDR3 is built from 12 residues. CDR1 and CDR2 from the germline V gene are MDHEN and SYDVKM. The CDR3 is CASGSEDSPLHF. In DNA, the CDR3 is TGTGCCAGCGGGTCCGAGGATTCACCCCTCCACTTT.

The V and J genes are TRBV19 and TRBJ1-5; TRBD1 matches 7 bases. V shed 3 bases, J shed 0 bases, and the junction held 20 bases outside the gene matches. Germline loops: CDR1 LNHDA, CDR2 SQIVND (reference sequence). This CDR3 has 21 amino acids. CDR3 nucleotides: TGTGCCAGTAGTATGAGTACAGGGGCCCGACCCGTTTTTTATAGCAATCAGCCCCAGCATTTT. It specifies CASSMSTGARPVFYSNQPQHF.

This clone has a handful of counts. J is TRBJ2-1 and V is TRBV18; 13 bases line up with TRBD2. This CDR3 has 15 residues. J was trimmed by 5 bases and V by 4 bases; bases with no gene match: 2. CDR1 and CDR2 (germline): KGHSH, LQKENI. The CDR3 coding sequence is TGTGCCAGCTCACGGGGACTAGCGGGAAACAATGAGCAGTTCTTC. It translates to CASSRGLAGNNEQFF.

This chain uses TRBV10-1 with TRBJ2-5, with 7 bases that match TRBD2. Germline V CDR1 and CDR2: WNHNN, SYGVQD (reference sequence). CDR3 length equals 15 residues. Trimming cost V 3 bases and J 5 bases; bases outside gene matches: 9. This CDR3 reads CASSDERDPLETQYF. The CDR3 DNA sequence: TGCGCCAGCAGTGATGAGCGGGATCCCCTGGAGACCCAGTACTTC.

This sequence joins TRBV2 and TRBJ2-2; D gene unclear. The CDR3 consists of 12 residues. Trimming stripped 4 bases from V and 12 bases from J, with 12 bases between. Germline-derived CDR1 and CDR2 are SNHLY and FYNNEI. The CDR3 reads CASSATSSQLFF. The CDR3 region has the DNA TGTGCCAGCAGTGCGACTTCCTCGCAGCTGTTTTTT.